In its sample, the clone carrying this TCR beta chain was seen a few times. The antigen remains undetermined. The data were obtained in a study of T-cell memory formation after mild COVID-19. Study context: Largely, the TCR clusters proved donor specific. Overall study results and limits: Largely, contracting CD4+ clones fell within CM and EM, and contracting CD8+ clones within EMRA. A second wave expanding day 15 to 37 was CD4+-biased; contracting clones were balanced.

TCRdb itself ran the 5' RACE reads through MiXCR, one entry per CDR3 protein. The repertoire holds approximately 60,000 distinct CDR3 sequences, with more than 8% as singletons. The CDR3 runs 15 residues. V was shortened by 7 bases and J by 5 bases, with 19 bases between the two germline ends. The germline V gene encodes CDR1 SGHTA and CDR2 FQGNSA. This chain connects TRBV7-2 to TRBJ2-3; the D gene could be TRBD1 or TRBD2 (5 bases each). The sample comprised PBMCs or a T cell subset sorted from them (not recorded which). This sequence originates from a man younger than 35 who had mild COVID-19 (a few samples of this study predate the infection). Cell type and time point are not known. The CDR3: CASNLASGPVDTQYF. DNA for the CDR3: TGTGCCAGCAATTTAGCGTCGGGGCCAGTAGATACGCAGTATTTT.